The 8 T cell receptor beta chains below were found in one sample sequenced in a study of blood T cells in healthy people across ages. Using a J-beta primer mix together with a sample-barcoded 5' primer, a second PCR was run for about 7 to 12 cycles. TCRdb ran MiXCR on the 5' RACE reads and lists one entry per CDR3 protein. The sample gives 950,000 to 1,200,000 distinct CDR3 sequences, 35% to 40% of which show up once; about an eighth is in the top ten. The sample was blood. The receptors come from a man aged 18 to 30 in good health.

The chain is built from TRBV2 and TRBJ1-1; 7 nucleotides align to TRBD1. The length of the CDR3 is 16 residues. Germline V lookup: CDR1 SNHLY, CDR2 FYNNEI. V was clipped by 3 bases and J by 0 bases; unmatched bases: 7. CDR3 region: CASSDSQGTVNTEAFF. DNA of the CDR3: TGTGCCAGCAGTGATTCCCAAGGGACAGTGAACACTGAAGCTTTCTTT.

In its sample, this clonotype was seen a few times. The chain couples TRBV12-3 or TRBV12-4 to TRBJ2-5; 7 positions match TRBD2. The CDR3 runs 14 residues. J was trimmed by 1 base and V by 6 bases; bases with no gene match: 5. As DNA, the CDR3 is TGTGCCAGCAGAATGGGGACTACCCAAGAGACCCAGTACTTC. Its protein is CASRMGTTQETQYF.

The chain combines TRBV29-1 with TRBJ1-2, with 7 nucleotides matching TRBD1. This CDR3 contains 13 residues. V dropped 4 bases and J dropped 6; count of bases not matched to a gene: 8. Germline CDR1 and CDR2: SQVTM and ANQGSEA. CDR3 sequence reads: CSVGPGQLDGYTF. The CDR3 coding sequence is TGCAGCGTTGGCCCGGGACAGCTAGATGGCTACACCTTC.

The V and J genes are TRBV12-3 or TRBV12-4 and TRBJ2-3; 8 positions match TRBD2. Trimming cost V 5 bases and J 2 bases; bases outside gene matches: 6. The CDR3 has 15 amino acids. The CDR3 nucleotides are TGTGCCAGCAGTCGTAGCGGGGTCTTCACAGATACGCAGTATTTT. Amino acids: CASSRSGVFTDTQYF.

Only a few counts were recorded for this clonotype. The chain is built from TRBV20-1 and TRBJ2-1, with D perhaps given as TRBD1 or TRBD2 (6 bases each). CDR3 length: 12 amino acids. Trimming cost V 8 bases and J 10 bases, with 18 bases left between them. Germline V gives CDR1 DFQATT, CDR2 SNEGSKA (reference sequence). The CDR3 region is CSRTGSGSEQFF. In DNA, the CDR3 is TGCAGTCGTACAGGGAGCGGGTCGGAGCAGTTCTTC.

The rearrangement uses TRBV18 and TRBJ2-1; a possible D gene is TRBD2 (5 bases). Trimming cost V 10 bases and J 12 bases, with 16 bases left between them. Germline CDR1 reads KGHSH; CDR2 reads LQKENI. This CDR3 comprises 11 residues. The chain's CDR3 is CATQGGRGQFF. The CDR3 nucleotides read TGTGCCACCCAAGGAGGACGGGGGCAGTTCTTC.

The J gene is TRBJ1-2, the V gene TRBV3-1; 7 bases map to TRBD1. CDR3 size: 15 residues. CDR1 is LGHDT, CDR2 YNNKEL, per germline (reference sequence). The V segment lost 0 bases and the J segment 5 bases; nucleotides outside the gene matches: 6. This chain's CDR3 is CASSQEVKDRYGYTF. CDR3 bases: TGTGCCAGCAGCCAAGAGGTAAAGGACAGGTATGGCTACACCTTC.

The rearrangement links TRBV12-3 or TRBV12-4 to TRBJ2-5, with 7 bases lining up with TRBD2. The junction had 4 bases not matched to a gene; V was cut back by 3 bases and J by 3 bases. The CDR3 runs to 14 residues. CDR3 in amino acids: CASSFSSGEETQYF. The CDR3 DNA reads TGTGCCAGCAGTTTCTCCAGCGGGGAAGAGACCCAGTACTTC.